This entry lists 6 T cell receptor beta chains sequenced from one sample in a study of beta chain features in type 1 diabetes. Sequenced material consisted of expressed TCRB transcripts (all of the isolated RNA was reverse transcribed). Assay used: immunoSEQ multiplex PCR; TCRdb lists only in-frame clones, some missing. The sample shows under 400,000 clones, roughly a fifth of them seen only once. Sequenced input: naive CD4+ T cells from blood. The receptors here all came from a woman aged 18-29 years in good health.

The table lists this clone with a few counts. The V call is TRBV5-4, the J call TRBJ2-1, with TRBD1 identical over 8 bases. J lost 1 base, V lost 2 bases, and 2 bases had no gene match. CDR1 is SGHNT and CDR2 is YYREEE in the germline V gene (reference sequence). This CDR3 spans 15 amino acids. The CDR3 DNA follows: TGTGCCAGCAGCTTTGGGACAGGTTCCTACAATGAGCAGTTCTTC. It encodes CASSFGTGSYNEQFF.

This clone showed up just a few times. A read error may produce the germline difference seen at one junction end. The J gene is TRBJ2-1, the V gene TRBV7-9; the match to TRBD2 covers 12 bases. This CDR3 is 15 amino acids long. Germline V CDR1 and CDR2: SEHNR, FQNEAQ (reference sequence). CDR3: CASSLAGGPHNEQFF. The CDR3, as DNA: TGTGCCAGCAGCCTAGCGGGAGGGCCCCACAATGAGCAGTTCTTC.

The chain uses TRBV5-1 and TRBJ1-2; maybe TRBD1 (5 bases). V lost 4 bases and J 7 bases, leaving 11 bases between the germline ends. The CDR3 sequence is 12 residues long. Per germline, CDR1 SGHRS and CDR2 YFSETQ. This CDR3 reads CASSPRDSGYTF. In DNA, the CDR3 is TGCGCCAGCAGCCCCAGGGATTCTGGCTACACCTTC. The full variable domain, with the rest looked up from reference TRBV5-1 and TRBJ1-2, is KAGVTQTPRYLIKTRGQQVTLSCSPISGHRSVSWYQQTPGQGLQFLFEYFSETQRNKGNFPGRFSGRQFSNSRSEMNVSTLELGDSALYLCASSPRDSGYTFGSGTRLTVV.

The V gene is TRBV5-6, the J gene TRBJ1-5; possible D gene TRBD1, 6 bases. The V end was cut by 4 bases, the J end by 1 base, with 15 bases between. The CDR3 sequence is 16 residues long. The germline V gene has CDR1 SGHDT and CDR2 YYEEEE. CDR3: CASSVTGLGSNQPQHF. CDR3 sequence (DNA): TGTGCCAGCAGCGTAACAGGGTTAGGGAGCAATCAGCCCCAGCATTTT.

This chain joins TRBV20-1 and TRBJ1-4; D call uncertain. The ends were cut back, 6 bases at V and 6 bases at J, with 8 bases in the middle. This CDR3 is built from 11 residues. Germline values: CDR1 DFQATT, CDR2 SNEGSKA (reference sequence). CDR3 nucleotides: TGCAGTGCGGAGGAGGATGAAAAACTGTTTTTT. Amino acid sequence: CSAEEDEKLFF.

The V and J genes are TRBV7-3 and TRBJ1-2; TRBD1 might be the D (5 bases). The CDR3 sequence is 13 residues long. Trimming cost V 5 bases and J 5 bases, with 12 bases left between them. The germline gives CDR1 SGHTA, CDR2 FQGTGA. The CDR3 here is CASSRGDNYGYTF. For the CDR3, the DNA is TGTGCCAGCAGCCGGGGGGATAATTATGGCTACACCTTC.